The TCR beta chain under discussion was sequenced for a study of blood T cell repertoires in COVID-19. The V gene end was trimmed by 3 bases and the J gene end by 7 bases; junction bases not matched to a gene: 5. The CDR3 is 13 amino acids. The V gene's germline CDR1 is LNHDA and CDR2 SQIVND (reference sequence). Method: immunoSEQ multiplex PCR; TCRdb's copy keeps in-frame clones and lacks some. The sample lists almost 200,000 clones, approximately 80% occurring once. This chain joins TRBV19 and TRBJ2-5, with TRBD2 matching 7 bases. Sequencing was done on a sample of peripheral blood. The sequence derives from a man between 60 and 70 years old with COVID-19, enrolled during active disease. Here the CDR3 reads CASSMGIAGTQYF. In DNA, the CDR3 is TGTGCCAGTAGTATGGGGATAGCGGGGACCCAGTACTTC.